This TCR beta chain is drawn from a study of human thymus T cells. Study-level results: Highly overlapping thymic repertoires among unrelated individuals were reported in related research. Both thymic and peripheral blood repertoires showed apparently biased V and J usage.

Obtained as resections during corrective heart surgery, the thymus tissue was then studied. Having surgery to correct congenital heart defects, healthy Finnish infants acted as the donors. Sequencing was performed with immunoSEQ multiplex PCR; in TCRdb, only in-frame clones are kept and a portion is missing. The data hold about 78,000 clones, with approximately 97% observed a single time. Germline V lookup: CDR1 SQVTM, CDR2 ANQGSEA. The CDR3 is 16 amino acids. V was pared by 1 base and J by 7 bases, with 20 bases between. This clone has only one observation. The target antigen is unknown. The V and J genes are TRBV29-1 and TRBJ2-1; tentative D call: TRBD1 (6 bases). This receptor was obtained from a boy younger than two with a congenital heart defect but otherwise immunologically healthy. Sequencing was carried out using thymus tissue. The CDR3 is CSVEGVQGLPLNEQFF. The CDR3 region has the DNA TGCAGCGTTGAAGGGGTGCAGGGGTTACCCTTGAATGAGCAGTTCTTC.